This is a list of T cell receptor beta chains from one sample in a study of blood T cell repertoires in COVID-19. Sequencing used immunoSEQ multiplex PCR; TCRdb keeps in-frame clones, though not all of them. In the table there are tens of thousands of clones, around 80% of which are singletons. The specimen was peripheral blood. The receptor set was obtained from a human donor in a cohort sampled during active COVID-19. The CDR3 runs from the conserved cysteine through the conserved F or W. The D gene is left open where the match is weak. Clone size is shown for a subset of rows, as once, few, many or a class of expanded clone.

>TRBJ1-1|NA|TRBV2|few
TGTGCCAGCAGTGAAGGAGGTGGCAGAGGCACTGAAGCTTTCTTT
CASSEGGGRGTEAFF
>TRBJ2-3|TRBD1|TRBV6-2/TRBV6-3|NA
TGTGCCAGCAGTTACTCGTCCGGGACAGTGCAGTATTTT
CASSYSSGTVQYF
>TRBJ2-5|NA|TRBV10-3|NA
TGTGCCATCAGTGAGTCCAGTCTTTCTTCGCTCCAAGAGACCCAGTACTTC
CAISESSLSSLQETQYF
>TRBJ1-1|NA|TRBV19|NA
TGTGCCAGTAGTTACGACTCTTTCCTCTTGAACACTGAAGCTTTCTTT
CASSYDSFLLNTEAFF
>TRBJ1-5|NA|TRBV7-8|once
TGTGCCAGCAGCCAGCAACAGGGTTTTCAGCCCCAGCATTTT
CASSQQQGFQPQHF
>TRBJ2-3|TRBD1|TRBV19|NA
TGTGCCAGTAGTATCACAGGGGGCCGGTTGGGAGATACGCAGTATTTT
CASSITGGRLGDTQYF
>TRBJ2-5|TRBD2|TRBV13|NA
TGTGCCAGCAGCTTACAGGCGGGAGTGACCCAGTACTTC
CASSLQAGVTQYF
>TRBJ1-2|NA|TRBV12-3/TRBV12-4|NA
TGTGCCAGCAGAAGACAGGATATCTCACGCTACACCTTC
CASRRQDISRYTF
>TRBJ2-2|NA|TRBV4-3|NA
TGCGCCAGCAGCCCCCTAGTCAGCACCGGGGAGCTGTTTTTT
CASSPLVSTGELFF
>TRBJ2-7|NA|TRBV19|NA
TGTGCCAGTAGTATAAGAGTCCCCGGCGGACTATACGAGCAGTACTTC
CASSIRVPGGLYEQYF
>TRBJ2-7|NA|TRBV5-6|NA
TGTGCCAGCAGGTTGAGTAGGGGGTTTTCGAACGAGCAGTACTTC
CASRLSRGFSNEQYF
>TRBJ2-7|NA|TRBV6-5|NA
TGTGCCAGCAGTTACTCGATCACAGGGAATTACGAGCAGTACTTC
CASSYSITGNYEQYF
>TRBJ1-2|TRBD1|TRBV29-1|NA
TGCAGCGAGATGACAGGGGACTATGGCTACACCTTC
CSEMTGDYGYTF
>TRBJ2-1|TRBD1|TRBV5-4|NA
TGTGCCAGCAGCTTGCCGACAGGGGGGCCCTACAATGAGCAGTTCTTC
CASSLPTGGPYNEQFF
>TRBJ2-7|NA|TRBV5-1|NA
TGCGCCAGCAGCCCCTCGCGAGCGAACGAGCAGTACTTC
CASSPSRANEQYF
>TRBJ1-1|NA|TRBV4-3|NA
TGCGCCAGCAGCCAAGGGACGGCGGCAGGGACTGGTACTGAAGCTTTCTTT
CASSQGTAAGTGTEAFF
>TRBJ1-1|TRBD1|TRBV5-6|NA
TGTGCCAGCAGCTCTGCGACAGGGGACACTGAAGCTTTCTTT
CASSSATGDTEAFF
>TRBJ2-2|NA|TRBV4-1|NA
TGCGCCAGCAGCTCGAGCGAGAACACCGGGGAGCTGTTTTTT
CASSSSENTGELFF
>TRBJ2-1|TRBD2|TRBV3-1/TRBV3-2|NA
TGTGCCTCGCGGGGGAAAACTTACAATGAGCAGTTCTTC
CASRGKTYNEQFF
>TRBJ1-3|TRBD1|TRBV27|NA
TGTGCCAGCAGTCAGACAGGGTCTGGAAACACCATATATTTT
CASSQTGSGNTIYF
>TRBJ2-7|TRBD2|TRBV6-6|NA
TGTGCCAGCAGTTACTCGATACTAGCGGGGCGAGACGAGCAGTACTTC
CASSYSILAGRDEQYF
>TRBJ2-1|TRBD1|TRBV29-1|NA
TGCAGCGTTGATTTGACAGGGATACGCAATGAGCAGTTCTTC
CSVDLTGIRNEQFF
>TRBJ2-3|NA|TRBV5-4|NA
TGTGCCAGCAGCTTTATTAGCGCGGGATTGGGTACGCAGTATTTT
CASSFISAGLGTQYF
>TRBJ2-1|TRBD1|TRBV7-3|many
TGTGCCACGAAACCGGGACAGAAATCCAATGAGCAGTTCTTC
CATKPGQKSNEQFF
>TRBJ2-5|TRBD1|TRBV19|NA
TGTGCCAGTAGTATCGATGGGACAGGGGAACAAGAGACCCAGTACTTC
CASSIDGTGEQETQYF
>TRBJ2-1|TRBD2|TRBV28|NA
TGTGCCAGCACCCCTCCGGGACTAGAATACAATGAGCAGTTCTTC
CASTPPGLEYNEQFF
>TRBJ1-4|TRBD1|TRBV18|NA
TGTGCCAGCTCACGAAACAGGGGAAAAAATGAAAAACTGTTTTTT
CASSRNRGKNEKLFF
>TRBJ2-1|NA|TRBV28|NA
TGTGCCAGCAGTCCAAATGCAGGGTTTGTTGAGCAGTTCTTC
CASSPNAGFVEQFF
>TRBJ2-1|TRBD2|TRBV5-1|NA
TGCGCCAGCAGCAACCTACTAGCGCTAAGTTCGAATGAGCAGTTCTTC
CASSNLLALSSNEQFF
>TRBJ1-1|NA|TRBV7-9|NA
TGTGCCAGCAGCTTAAAACTGGGAGGCACTGAAGCTTTCTTT
CASSLKLGGTEAFF
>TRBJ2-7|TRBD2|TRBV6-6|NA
TGTGCCAGCACCCTAGCTAGCGGGGCCTACGAGCAGTACTTC
CASTLASGAYEQYF
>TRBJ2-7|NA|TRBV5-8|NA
TGTGCCAGCAGCTTGGACCACACCTACGAGCAGTACTTC
CASSLDHTYEQYF
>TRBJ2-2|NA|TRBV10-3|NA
TGTGCCCTCCGGCCAGGGATAGCCGGGGAGCTGTTTTTT
CALRPGIAGELFF
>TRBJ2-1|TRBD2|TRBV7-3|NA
TGTGCCAGCAGCCCCCGAGGGACTAGCGGAGAGCAGTTCTTC
CASSPRGTSGEQFF
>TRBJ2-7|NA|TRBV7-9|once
TGTGCCAGCAGCTCCGATAACAGGGCCACCTACGAGCAGTACTTC
CASSSDNRATYEQYF
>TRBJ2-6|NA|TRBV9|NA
TGTGCCAGCAGCGTAGTGCAGGGGTCGTTTTTTGGGGCCAACGTCCTGACTTTC
CASSVVQGSFFGANVLTF
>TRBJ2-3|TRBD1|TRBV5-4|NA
TGTGCCAGCAGCTTCGGACAGGCTAGCACAGATACGCAGTATTTT
CASSFGQASTDTQYF
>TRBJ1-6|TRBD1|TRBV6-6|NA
TGTGCCACCGATAACCTCGGACAGGGGTCGGCCCTACTCTACTTT
CATDNLGQGSALLYF
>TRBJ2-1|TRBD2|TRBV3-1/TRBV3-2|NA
TGTGCCAGCAGCTTTCGGGGGGACAATGAGCAGTTCTTC
CASSFRGDNEQFF
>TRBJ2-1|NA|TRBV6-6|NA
TGTGCCAGCAGCTACCCAGGGGGGTACAATGAGCAGTTCTTC
CASSYPGGYNEQFF
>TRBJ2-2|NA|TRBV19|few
TGTGCCAGTAGTATTGCAGAAAACACCGGGGAGCTGTTTTTT
CASSIAENTGELFF
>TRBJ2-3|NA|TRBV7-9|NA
TGTGCCAGCAGCTTCTTGGCGGGGCGAGATACGCAGTATTTT
CASSFLAGRDTQYF
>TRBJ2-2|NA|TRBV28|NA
TGTGCCAGCAGGACCCAGGGGTTGAGGACCGGGGAGCTGTTTTTT
CASRTQGLRTGELFF
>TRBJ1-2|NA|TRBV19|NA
TGTGCCAGTACCGAGAGAGGAGGGCCCTATGGCTACACCTTC
CASTERGGPYGYTF
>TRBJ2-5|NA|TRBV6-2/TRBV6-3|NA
TGTGCCAGCAGTGCGGCAGAGACCCAGTACTTC
CASSAAETQYF
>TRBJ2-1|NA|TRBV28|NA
TGTGCCAGCACTTCTCCTTTCGGCCTAGGAAATGAGCAGTTCTTC
CASTSPFGLGNEQFF
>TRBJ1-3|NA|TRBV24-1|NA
TGTGCCACCAGTGATCGGGACTCTCTCTCTGGAAACACCATATATTTT
CATSDRDSLSGNTIYF
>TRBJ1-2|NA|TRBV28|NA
TGTGCCAGCAGTCTCCCAGGGGTGGGCGGCTACACCTTC
CASSLPGVGGYTF
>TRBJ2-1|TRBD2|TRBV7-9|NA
TGTGCCAGCATTCGCGGGAGCTCCTACAATGAGCAGTTCTTC
CASIRGSSYNEQFF
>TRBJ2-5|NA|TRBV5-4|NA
TGTGCCAGCAGCTTGTCACAGGGACAAGAGACCCAGTACTTC
CASSLSQGQETQYF
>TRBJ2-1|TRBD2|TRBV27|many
TGTGCCAGCAGTTTATCCAGCGGGAGTTACAATGAGCAGTTCTTC
CASSLSSGSYNEQFF
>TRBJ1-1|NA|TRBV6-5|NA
TGTGCCAGCAGTCAGGGTCGGAACACTGAAGCTTTCTTT
CASSQGRNTEAFF
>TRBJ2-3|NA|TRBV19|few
TGTGCCAGTCAAAGCCGGGAGACAGATACGCAGTATTTT
CASQSRETDTQYF
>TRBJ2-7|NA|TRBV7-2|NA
TGTGCCAGCAGCCCAGGTAATAGCGGTTCCTACGAGCAGTACTTC
CASSPGNSGSYEQYF
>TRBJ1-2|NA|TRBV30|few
TGTGCCTGGAGGCCCGGGGGTGCCTATGGCTACACCTTC
CAWRPGGAYGYTF
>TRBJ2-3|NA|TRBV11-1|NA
TGTGCCAGCAGCTTAGTTCCGGGAGACACTGGGGATACGCAGTATTTT
CASSLVPGDTGDTQYF
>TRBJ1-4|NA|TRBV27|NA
TGTGCCAGCAGGAGGGCAGGGGTCAATGAAAAACTGTTTTTT
CASRRAGVNEKLFF
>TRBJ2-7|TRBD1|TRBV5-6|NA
TGTGCCAGCAGCTTGAATCGGGGACAGGGGGCGGTGTACTTC
CASSLNRGQGAVYF
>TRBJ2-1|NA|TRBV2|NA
TGTGCCAGCAAAAGCAGGCTGATTTACAATGAGCAGTTCTTC
CASKSRLIYNEQFF